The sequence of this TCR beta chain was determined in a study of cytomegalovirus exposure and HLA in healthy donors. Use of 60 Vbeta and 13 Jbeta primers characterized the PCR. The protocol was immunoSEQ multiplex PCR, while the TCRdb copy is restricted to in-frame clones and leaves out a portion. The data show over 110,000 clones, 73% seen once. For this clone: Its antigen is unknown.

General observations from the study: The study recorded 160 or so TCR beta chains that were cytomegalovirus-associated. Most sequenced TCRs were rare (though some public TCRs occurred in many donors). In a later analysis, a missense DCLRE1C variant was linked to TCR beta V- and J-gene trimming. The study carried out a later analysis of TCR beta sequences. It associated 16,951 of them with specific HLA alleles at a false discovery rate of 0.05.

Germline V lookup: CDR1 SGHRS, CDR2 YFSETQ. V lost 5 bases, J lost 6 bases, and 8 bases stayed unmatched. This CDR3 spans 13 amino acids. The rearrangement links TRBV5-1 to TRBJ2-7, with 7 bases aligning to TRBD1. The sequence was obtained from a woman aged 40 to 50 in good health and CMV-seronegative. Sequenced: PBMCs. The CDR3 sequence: CASRAGGEVEQYF. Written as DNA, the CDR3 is TGCGCCAGCAGAGCAGGGGGTGAAGTCGAGCAGTACTTC.